This TCR beta chain derives from a study of memory CD4+ T cells and cytomegalovirus serostatus. Across the study: This sample comes from healthy Belgian adults, fewer than ten CMV seropositive, around 26 seronegative. Overall study results and limits: A US-trained random forest predicted CMV serostatus with median AUC around 0.91.

This CDR3 has 15 residues. Trimming stripped 3 bases from V and 2 bases from J, with 12 bases between. The germline V gene encodes CDR1 SGHNT and CDR2 YYREEE (reference sequence). Single viable CD3+CD4+CD8-CD45RO+ cells were sorted as the memory CD4+ T cells. CMV serostatus came from serum IgG against pp150, pp28, p38, p52. In the case of this clone: Its antigen remains unidentified.

Original processing notes: After removing out-of-frame reads, around 2,100,000 distinct TCRbeta sequences remained. Profiled with immunoSEQ multiplex PCR; TCRdb holds only in-frame clones, not every one. V, J and clone size are taken as reported in that table, and D and trimming were inferred from the DNA itself. The data show 80,000 or so clones, about 78% seen once. Sequencing was carried out using memory CD4+ T cells from blood. This TCR was sampled from an adult in good health and CMV-seropositive. The chain carries TRBV5-4 and TRBJ2-4; a weak D match, TRBD2 (6 bases). The DNA for the CDR3 is TGTGCCAGCAGCTCTTTTGGGGGGACCAAAAACATTCAGTACTTC. Amino acid sequence: CASSSFGGTKNIQYF. Supplemented by reference TRBV5-4 and TRBJ2-4, the full variable domain reads ETGVTQSPTHLIKTRGQQVTLRCSSQSGHNTVSWYQQALGQGPQFIFQYYREEENGRGNFPPRFSGLQFPNYSSELNVNALELDDSALYLCASSSFGGTKNIQYFGAGTRLSVL.